This T cell receptor (beta chain) is from a study of blood T cells in healthy people across ages. In regard to this clonotype: Antigen specificity is unknown.

Study-level results: TCR beta diversity, measured per million T cells, fell in a roughly linear way with age. Estimates drawn from one million T cells were deemed to understate diversity.

With a J-beta primer mix and a sample-barcoded 5' primer, a second PCR ran about 7 to 12 cycles. The template-switch adaptor, which had 12 random nucleotides, put a tag on each cDNA molecule. TCRdb called the 5' RACE reads again in MiXCR, with one record for every CDR3 protein. The sample lists 870,000 or so distinct CDR3 sequences, 29% occurring once. This CDR3 has 15 amino acids. Germline CDR1 is ENHRY and CDR2 is SYGVKD. With 8 bases removed from V and 0 bases from J, the gap between germline ends came to 11 bases. This clonotype was obtained from a woman aged 80 or over in good health. Sample: blood. The J gene is TRBJ2-6, the V gene TRBV10-3; D is perhaps TRBD1 (5 bases). CDR3 in DNA: TGTGCCATCCGAGCAGGGCCCTCTGGGGCCAACGTCCTGACTTTC. It translates to CAIRAGPSGANVLTF.